These 18 T cell receptor beta chains were all obtained from the same sample, sequenced in a study of graft-versus-host responses after intestinal transplantation. Repertoires were generated with immunoSEQ multiplex PCR, while TCRdb's copy carries only in-frame clones and drops some. This table has 12,000 or so clones, just over 90% appearing once. Time point defined: postoperative day 105 after intestinal transplantation (dayNNNN = postoperative day). The starting material was PBMCs, obtained 105 days after intestinal transplantation. The origin of the receptors is a human patient who received an intestinal transplant, so some T cells may come from the graft donor.

In this sample, this clone is large. The DNA of the CDR3 is TGTGCCAGCAGCGGTAAATTAGGGCAGTTCTTC. Protein sequence: CASSGKLGQFF. The chain links TRBV7-9 to TRBJ2-1; D not resolved. The CDR3 extends over 11 amino acids. V was shortened by 5 bases and J by 12 bases, with 11 bases between the two germline ends. Germline V CDR1 and CDR2: SEHNR, FQNEAQ (reference sequence).

This chain links TRBV5-1 with TRBJ2-1; D might be TRBD1 (5 bases). V was clipped by 7 bases and J by 7 bases, with 9 bases between them. CDR1 is SGHRS, CDR2 YFSETQ, per germline. This CDR3 spans 11 amino acids. The CDR3 reads CASGAGNEQFF. CDR3 bases: TGCGCCAGCGGGGCAGGGAATGAGCAGTTCTTC.

The genes are TRBV2 and TRBJ2-2, with 8 positions matching TRBD1. The V gene end was trimmed by 6 bases and the J gene end by 7 bases; junction bases not matched to a gene: 7. Germline CDR1 SNHLY, CDR2 FYNNEI. The CDR3 has 14 residues. CDR3 sequence (DNA): TGTGCCAGCAGGTCCCCCGGACAGGGCGGGGAGCTGTTTTTT. Protein sequence: CASRSPGQGGELFF.

The V gene is TRBV10-2, the J gene TRBJ2-5; 12 nucleotides align to TRBD1. The V gene's germline CDR1 is WSHSY and CDR2 SAAADI. The J segment lost 5 bases and the V segment lost 8 bases, leaving 9 bases of the junction unmatched. The CDR3 has 15 amino acids. CDR3 bases: TGCGCCAGCTATCCCGGGACAGGGGGCCCCGAGACCCAGTACTTC. Its translation is CASYPGTGGPETQYF.

The chain couples TRBV10-3 to TRBJ2-2; no firm D call. Trimming cost V 4 bases and J 1 base, with 7 bases left between them. Germline V lookup: CDR1 ENHRY, CDR2 SYGVKD. CDR3 length: 14 residues. CDR3 protein: CAISVTLNTGELFF. The CDR3 DNA reads TGTGCCATCAGTGTAACTTTGAACACCGGGGAGCTGTTTTTT.

The J gene is TRBJ2-6, the V gene TRBV4-2, with a tentative D call TRBD2 (5 bases). CDR3 length: 16 amino acids. The V end lost 0 bases, the J end lost 0 bases, and 6 bases lay between the germline ends. Germline CDR1 reads LGHNA; CDR2 reads YNFKEQ. The CDR3 spells CASSQEGSSGANVLTF. The CDR3 nucleotides are TGTGCCAGCAGCCAAGAGGGGAGCTCTGGGGCCAACGTCCTGACTTTC.

This chain links TRBV29-1 with TRBJ2-7, with D possibly being TRBD1 (6 bases). Germline V CDR1 and CDR2: SQVTM, ANQGSEA. The CDR3 is made up of 12 amino acids. Trimming cost V 3 bases and J 2 bases, with 8 bases left between them. This chain's CDR3 is CSVEDSTYEQYF. The CDR3 DNA reads as TGCAGCGTTGAGGACAGTACCTACGAGCAGTACTTC.

The V call is TRBV29-1, the J call TRBJ2-4; perhaps TRBD1 as D (5 bases). The germline V gene has CDR1 SQVTM and CDR2 ANQGSEA. This CDR3 region has 13 residues. Trimming removed 7 bases at V and 5 bases at J, with 15 bases between. CDR3 sequence (DNA): TGCAGCGGAACGGTGACAGTCGAAAACATTCAGTACTTC. Its translation is CSGTVTVENIQYF. Full variable domain (missing parts from reference TRBV29-1 and TRBJ2-4): SAVISQKPSRDICQRGTSLTIQCQVDSQVTMMFWYRQQPGQSLTLIATANQGSEATYESGFVIDKFPISRPNLTFSTLTVSNMSPEDSSIYLCSGTVTVENIQYFGAGTRLSVL.

This chain links TRBV7-2 with TRBJ2-3, with 8 positions matching TRBD2. V shed 2 bases, J shed 2 bases, and the junction held 3 bases outside the gene matches. The germline V gene encodes CDR1 SGHTA and CDR2 FQGNSA. The CDR3 is 15 amino acids. The CDR3 is CASSLIAGYTDTQYF. The CDR3 DNA sequence: TGTGCCAGCAGCTTAATAGCGGGGTACACAGATACGCAGTATTTT.

This rearrangement joins TRBV5-1 to TRBJ2-5, with 8 bases that match TRBD1. The CDR3 totals 14 residues. Germline lookup yields CDR1 SGHRS and CDR2 YFSETQ. The J segment lost 2 bases and the V segment lost 2 bases, leaving 2 bases of the junction unmatched. The CDR3 region has the DNA TGCGCCAGCAGCTTAGGGGACAGGCAAGAGACCCAGTACTTC. As protein: CASSLGDRQETQYF.

The V gene is TRBV6-5, the J gene TRBJ2-7, with a tentative D call TRBD1 (5 bases). CDR1 MNHEY and CDR2 SVGAGI come from the germline V gene. The CDR3 length is 16 residues. Trimming pared 4 bases from V and 0 bases from J, leaving 16 bases between. The CDR3 spells CASSSPKDTNSYEQYF. CDR3 in DNA: TGTGCCAGCAGTTCTCCTAAGGACACAAACTCCTACGAGCAGTACTTC.

The genes are TRBV27 and TRBJ2-5; 8 bases are shared with TRBD1. Near its end, the DNA agrees better with TRBJ2-7, so the J call may be wrong. Looked up from germline, CDR1 is MNHEY and CDR2 is SMNVEV (reference sequence). The length of the CDR3 is 14 residues. CDR3 nucleotide sequence: TGTGCCAGCAGTTTAGGACAGGGTATCTACGAGCAGTACTTC. Translation: CASSLGQGIYEQYF.

The V gene is TRBV21-1, the J gene TRBJ2-2. TRBV21-1 is termed a pseudogene. The CDR3 covers 12 residues. As DNA, the CDR3 is TGTGCCAGCAGCAAGGACACCGGGGAGCTGTTTTTT. It specifies CASSKDTGELFF.

The chain is built from TRBV4-2 and TRBJ2-3; 13 nucleotides match TRBD2. V lost 2 bases to trimming and J lost 4 bases; unmatched junction nucleotides: 3. Looked up from germline, CDR1 is LGHNA and CDR2 is YNFKEQ. This CDR3 has 16 amino acids. CDR3 sequence reads: CASSQRTSGGPDTQYF. The CDR3 DNA sequence: TGTGCCAGCAGCCAAAGGACTAGCGGGGGCCCAGATACGCAGTATTTT.

This clone has only one observation. The chain uses TRBV6-1 and TRBJ1-1; TRBD1 might be the D (6 bases). The CDR3 consists of 14 residues. Germline lookup yields CDR1 MNHNS and CDR2 SASEGT. V lost 5 bases and J 8 bases, leaving 18 bases between the germline ends. The CDR3 DNA reads TGTGCCAGCAGTATACAGGGAGAACAGGGAGAAGCTTTCTTT. Translation: CASSIQGEQGEAFF.

This sequence joins TRBV6-1 and TRBJ2-1; D not certain. V was clipped by 4 bases and J by 0 bases, with 10 bases between them. The V gene's germline CDR1 is MNHNS and CDR2 SASEGT. The CDR3 is 15 amino acids. The CDR3 loop is CASSGRNSSYNEQFF. Here the CDR3 DNA reads TGTGCCAGCAGTGGCCGCAATAGCTCCTACAATGAGCAGTTCTTC.

The chain carries TRBV29-1 and TRBJ1-2; 8 nucleotides agree with TRBD1. Per the germline V gene, CDR1 is SQVTM and CDR2 is ANQGSEA. CDR3 size: 11 residues. J gave up 13 bases and V 7 bases, and 11 bases lay outside the gene matches. The CDR3 spells CSAWTGRSCTF. CDR3 DNA sequence: TGCAGCGCTTGGACAGGGAGAAGCTGCACCTTC. The whole variable domain, remainder taken from reference TRBV29-1 and TRBJ1-2, is SAVISQKPSRDICQRGTSLTIQCQVDSQVTMMFWYRQQPGQSLTLIATANQGSEATYESGFVIDKFPISRPNLTFSTLTVSNMSPEDSSIYLCSAWTGRSCTFGSGTRLTVV.

J is TRBJ2-5 and V is TRBV21-1; the table's D call TRBD1 went unverified against the DNA. TRBV21-1 is a pseudogene. The CDR3 is made up of 14 amino acids. This chain's CDR3 is CASSKARQGKTQYF. The CDR3 nucleotides are TGTGCCAGCAGCAAAGCGAGACAGGGGAAGACCCAGTACTTC.